A selection of T cell receptor beta chains follows, all from one sample in a study of cytomegalovirus exposure and HLA in healthy donors. Some clones are missing from TCRdb's copy, which holds only in-frame ones; the method was immunoSEQ multiplex PCR. The table shows about 110,000 clones, with roughly 78% occurring only once. The sample comprised PBMCs. These receptors were obtained from a young woman in good health and CMV-seronegative. The CDR3 runs from the conserved cysteine through the conserved F or W. D genes are given only for firm matches. The listing skips clone size in some rows; elsewhere it reads once, few, many or a size class.

cdr3_aa: CASSFPGSLTDTQYF
cdr3_nt: TGTGCCAGCAGTTTCCCGGGGAGTCTCACAGATACGCAGTATTTT
j_call: TRBJ2-3
clone_size: -
v_call: TRBV28
d_call: -

cdr3_aa: CASSPSGRVVGNTEAFF
cdr3_nt: TGCGCCAGCAGCCCCTCGGGGAGGGTTGTAGGGAACACTGAAGCTTTCTTT
j_call: TRBJ1-1
clone_size: -
v_call: TRBV4-1
d_call: -

cdr3_aa: CATTGQETQYF
cdr3_nt: TGTGCCACGACGGGGCAAGAGACCCAGTACTTC
j_call: TRBJ2-5
clone_size: -
v_call: TRBV7-9
d_call: -

cdr3_aa: CASSVATGQSETQYF
cdr3_nt: TGTGCCAGCAGCGTAGCTACAGGGCAGTCAGAGACCCAGTACTTC
j_call: TRBJ2-5
clone_size: -
v_call: TRBV9
d_call: -

cdr3_aa: CASSEADSANYGYTF
cdr3_nt: TGTGCCAGCAGTGAAGCGGACAGCGCTAACTATGGCTACACCTTC
j_call: TRBJ1-2
clone_size: -
v_call: TRBV6-1
d_call: -

cdr3_aa: CASSSPGTGELFF
cdr3_nt: TGTGCCAGCAGTTCCCCGGGTACCGGGGAGCTGTTTTTT
j_call: TRBJ2-2
clone_size: -
v_call: TRBV6-5
d_call: -

cdr3_aa: CASSKDSSSGFYGYTF
cdr3_nt: TGTGCCAGCAGCAAGGACTCGTCCTCTGGGTTCTATGGCTACACCTTC
j_call: TRBJ1-2
clone_size: -
v_call: TRBV5-6
d_call: -

cdr3_aa: CASMVDSDYEQYF
cdr3_nt: TGTGCCAGCATGGTGGACAGTGACTACGAGCAGTACTTC
j_call: TRBJ2-7
clone_size: few
v_call: TRBV6-1
d_call: -

cdr3_aa: CASSQDWEDTEAFF
cdr3_nt: TGCGCCAGCAGCCAAGATTGGGAGGACACTGAAGCTTTCTTT
j_call: TRBJ1-1
clone_size: -
v_call: TRBV4-1
d_call: -

cdr3_aa: CASRDSNEQFF
cdr3_nt: TGTGCCAGCAGGGACTCCAATGAGCAGTTCTTC
j_call: TRBJ2-1
clone_size: -
v_call: TRBV11-2
d_call: -

cdr3_aa: CASSWGLAGGEQFF
cdr3_nt: TGTGCCAGCAGTTGGGGACTAGCGGGTGGTGAGCAGTTCTTC
j_call: TRBJ2-1
clone_size: -
v_call: TRBV6-5
d_call: TRBD2

cdr3_aa: CASSPRGRSNTGELFF
cdr3_nt: TGTGCCAGCAGCCCCCGCGGGCGTTCGAACACCGGGGAGCTGTTTTTT
j_call: TRBJ2-2
clone_size: -
v_call: TRBV5-6
d_call: -

cdr3_aa: CASRFGQNQETQYF
cdr3_nt: TGCGCCAGCAGGTTCGGACAAAACCAAGAGACCCAGTACTTC
j_call: TRBJ2-5
clone_size: -
v_call: TRBV5-1
d_call: -

cdr3_aa: CASSQDSAFQNPDGYTF
cdr3_nt: TGCGCCAGCAGCCAAGACTCTGCTTTCCAAAATCCAGATGGCTACACCTTC
j_call: TRBJ1-2
clone_size: -
v_call: TRBV4-3
d_call: -

cdr3_aa: CASSVAGGPSAYNEQFF
cdr3_nt: TGTGCCAGCAGTGTTGCGGGAGGGCCCTCTGCCTACAATGAGCAGTTCTTC
j_call: TRBJ2-1
clone_size: -
v_call: TRBV6-4
d_call: TRBD2

cdr3_aa: CASSQDGSGTYEQYF
cdr3_nt: TGTGCCAGCAGCCAAGATGGTAGCGGCACCTACGAGCAGTACTTC
j_call: TRBJ2-7
clone_size: -
v_call: TRBV4-2
d_call: -

cdr3_aa: CASLPGLGGADTQYF
cdr3_nt: TGTGCCAGCTTACCGGGACTAGGGGGAGCAGATACGCAGTATTTT
j_call: TRBJ2-3
clone_size: -
v_call: TRBV18
d_call: TRBD2

cdr3_aa: CASRAPGTGAYEQYF
cdr3_nt: TGTGCCAGCAGGGCCCCCGGGACAGGGGCCTACGAGCAGTACTTC
j_call: TRBJ2-7
clone_size: -
v_call: TRBV6-1
d_call: TRBD1

cdr3_aa: CASSPSGLYTGELFF
cdr3_nt: TGTGCCAGCAGCCCCTCGGGACTATACACCGGGGAGCTGTTTTTT
j_call: TRBJ2-2
clone_size: -
v_call: TRBV7-8
d_call: TRBD2

cdr3_aa: CASSFTQGDEQFF
cdr3_nt: TGTGCCAGCAGCTTTACACAGGGGGATGAGCAGTTCTTC
j_call: TRBJ2-1
clone_size: -
v_call: TRBV7-9
d_call: TRBD1

cdr3_aa: CASSLTGFTEAFF
cdr3_nt: TGCGCCAGCAGCCTAACAGGGTTCACTGAAGCTTTCTTT
j_call: TRBJ1-1
clone_size: few
v_call: TRBV4-3
d_call: -

cdr3_aa: CASSPRQGAGELFF
cdr3_nt: TGTGCCAGCTCACCACGACAGGGGGCCGGGGAGCTGTTTTTT
j_call: TRBJ2-2
clone_size: -
v_call: TRBV18
d_call: TRBD1

cdr3_aa: CASSPESQNTEAFF
cdr3_nt: TGTGCCAGCTCACCAGAGAGCCAGAACACTGAAGCTTTCTTT
j_call: TRBJ1-1
clone_size: -
v_call: TRBV18
d_call: -

cdr3_aa: CASSTPQGGLSYEQYF
cdr3_nt: TGTGCCAGCAGCACCCCCCAGGGGGGTCTCAGTTACGAGCAGTACTTC
j_call: TRBJ2-7
clone_size: -
v_call: TRBV28
d_call: -

cdr3_aa: CASSTPNHRGQGDGTEAFF
cdr3_nt: TGTGCCAGCAGTACCCCGAACCATCGGGGACAGGGGGACGGCACTGAAGCTTTCTTT
j_call: TRBJ1-1
clone_size: -
v_call: TRBV2
d_call: TRBD1

cdr3_aa: CASRALDTDTQYF
cdr3_nt: TGCGCCAGCAGAGCGCTCGACACAGATACGCAGTATTTT
j_call: TRBJ2-3
clone_size: -
v_call: TRBV5-1
d_call: -

cdr3_aa: CASSQEGAGNTEAFF
cdr3_nt: TGCGCCAGCAGCCAAGAAGGGGCCGGGAACACTGAAGCTTTCTTT
j_call: TRBJ1-1
clone_size: -
v_call: TRBV4-3
d_call: -

cdr3_aa: CSVEGLPGNTIYF
cdr3_nt: TGCAGCGTTGAAGGTCTTCCTGGAAACACCATATATTTT
j_call: TRBJ1-3
clone_size: -
v_call: TRBV29-1
d_call: -

cdr3_aa: CASSLDRGDTGELFF
cdr3_nt: TGTGCCAGCAGCTTGGACAGGGGGGACACCGGGGAGCTGTTTTTT
j_call: TRBJ2-2
clone_size: few
v_call: TRBV7-8
d_call: TRBD1

cdr3_aa: CASRPRQGAYYEQYF
cdr3_nt: TGTGCCAGCAGGCCTCGACAGGGGGCCTACTACGAGCAGTACTTC
j_call: TRBJ2-7
clone_size: -
v_call: TRBV28
d_call: TRBD1

cdr3_aa: CASSSADRGGETQYF
cdr3_nt: TGTGCCAGCAGCTCCGCTGACAGGGGAGGAGAGACCCAGTACTTC
j_call: TRBJ2-5
clone_size: -
v_call: TRBV13
d_call: TRBD1

cdr3_aa: CASSQYRSYNEQFF
cdr3_nt: TGTGCCAGCAGCCAATATCGGTCCTACAATGAGCAGTTCTTC
j_call: TRBJ2-1
clone_size: -
v_call: TRBV16
d_call: -

cdr3_aa: CAWSVLAGGETQYF
cdr3_nt: TGTGCCTGGAGTGTGCTAGCGGGAGGAGAGACCCAGTACTTC
j_call: TRBJ2-5
clone_size: -
v_call: TRBV30
d_call: TRBD2

cdr3_aa: CASSPGLAGRNYEQYF
cdr3_nt: TGTGCCAGCAGCCCAGGTCTAGCGGGTAGAAACTACGAGCAGTACTTC
j_call: TRBJ2-7
clone_size: -
v_call: TRBV5-4
d_call: TRBD2

cdr3_aa: CASSTGGDEQFF
cdr3_nt: TGTGCCAGCTCAACAGGAGGGGATGAGCAGTTCTTC
j_call: TRBJ2-1
clone_size: -
v_call: TRBV18
d_call: -

cdr3_aa: CASSPNLLERQYF
cdr3_nt: TGTGCCAGCAGCCCAAACCTTTTGGAGCGGCAGTACTTC
j_call: TRBJ2-7
clone_size: -
v_call: TRBV7-9
d_call: -

cdr3_aa: CASTITGENTGELFF
cdr3_nt: TGTGCCAGCACTATTACAGGGGAAAACACCGGGGAGCTGTTTTTT
j_call: TRBJ2-2
clone_size: few
v_call: TRBV28
d_call: TRBD1

cdr3_aa: CASSYSSVNTEAFF
cdr3_nt: TGTGCCAGCAGTTACTCGAGTGTGAACACTGAAGCTTTCTTT
j_call: TRBJ1-1
clone_size: -
v_call: TRBV6-5
d_call: -

cdr3_aa: CASSTRVGQGAFLFYGYTF
cdr3_nt: TGTGCCAGTAGTACCCGCGTTGGACAGGGCGCGTTTTTATTCTATGGCTACACCTTC
j_call: TRBJ1-2
clone_size: -
v_call: TRBV19
d_call: TRBD1

cdr3_aa: CASSMGQYSSYNEQFF
cdr3_nt: TGTGCCAGCAGCATGGGACAGTACAGTTCCTACAATGAGCAGTTCTTC
j_call: TRBJ2-1
clone_size: -
v_call: TRBV7-9
d_call: TRBD1

cdr3_aa: CASRPPGLSTDTQYF
cdr3_nt: TGTGCCAGCAGACCACCGGGACTAAGCACAGATACGCAGTATTTT
j_call: TRBJ2-3
clone_size: -
v_call: TRBV7-8
d_call: TRBD2

cdr3_aa: CASSIPVRNQPQHF
cdr3_nt: TGTGCCAGTAGTATCCCGGTCCGCAATCAGCCCCAGCATTTT
j_call: TRBJ1-5
clone_size: -
v_call: TRBV19
d_call: -

cdr3_aa: CASSLARGETQYF
cdr3_nt: TGCGCCAGCAGCTTGGCCAGGGGAGAGACCCAGTACTTC
j_call: TRBJ2-5
clone_size: -
v_call: TRBV5-1
d_call: -

cdr3_aa: CAWGGGGYEQYF
cdr3_nt: TGTGCCTGGGGAGGCGGGGGCTACGAGCAGTACTTC
j_call: TRBJ2-7
clone_size: -
v_call: TRBV30
d_call: TRBD2

cdr3_aa: CASSQDRSSGSLNEQYF
cdr3_nt: TGCGCCAGCAGCCAAGATCGGTCTAGCGGGAGCTTAAACGAGCAGTACTTC
j_call: TRBJ2-7
clone_size: -
v_call: TRBV4-3
d_call: TRBD2

cdr3_aa: CASSDGTGRYGAQAYEQYF
cdr3_nt: TGTGCCAGCAGTGACGGGACAGGGAGGTATGGGGCACAGGCCTACGAGCAGTACTTC
j_call: TRBJ2-7
clone_size: -
v_call: TRBV28
d_call: TRBD1

cdr3_aa: CASSQDTGAYSYEQYF
cdr3_nt: TGCGCCAGCAGCCAAGATACAGGGGCTTACTCCTACGAGCAGTACTTC
j_call: TRBJ2-7
clone_size: -
v_call: TRBV4-3
d_call: TRBD1

cdr3_aa: CASSLEASSGRYEQYF
cdr3_nt: TGTGCCAGCAGCTTAGAGGCGTCTAGCGGGAGATACGAGCAGTACTTC
j_call: TRBJ2-7
clone_size: -
v_call: TRBV7-9
d_call: TRBD2

cdr3_aa: CASSRFSQETQYF
cdr3_nt: TGTGCCAGCTCACGATTCAGTCAAGAGACCCAGTACTTC
j_call: TRBJ2-5
clone_size: -
v_call: TRBV18
d_call: -

cdr3_aa: CASRYRGTEAFF
cdr3_nt: TGTGCCAGCAGGTACAGGGGAACTGAAGCTTTCTTT
j_call: TRBJ1-1
clone_size: -
v_call: TRBV6-6
d_call: TRBD1

cdr3_aa: CASSPLGQGTGELFF
cdr3_nt: TGCGCCAGCAGCCCGCTTGGACAGGGGACCGGGGAGCTGTTTTTT
j_call: TRBJ2-2
clone_size: once
v_call: TRBV4-1
d_call: TRBD1

cdr3_aa: CASSVWASGSVDTQYF
cdr3_nt: TGTGCCAGCAGTGTTTGGGCTAGCGGCTCGGTAGATACGCAGTATTTT
j_call: TRBJ2-3
clone_size: -
v_call: TRBV2
d_call: TRBD2

cdr3_aa: CSAPHRVQLFF
cdr3_nt: TGCAGTGCTCCACACAGGGTACAACTGTTTTTT
j_call: TRBJ1-4
clone_size: -
v_call: TRBV20-1
d_call: -

cdr3_aa: CASSFIRGVTEAFF
cdr3_nt: TGTGCCAGCAGTTTTATTAGGGGCGTCACTGAAGCTTTCTTT
j_call: TRBJ1-1
clone_size: once
v_call: TRBV28
d_call: -

cdr3_aa: CASSPRGEQTTGADTQYF
cdr3_nt: TGCGCCAGCAGCCCAAGGGGTGAACAGACTACGGGAGCAGATACGCAGTATTTT
j_call: TRBJ2-3
clone_size: -
v_call: TRBV4-1
d_call: -